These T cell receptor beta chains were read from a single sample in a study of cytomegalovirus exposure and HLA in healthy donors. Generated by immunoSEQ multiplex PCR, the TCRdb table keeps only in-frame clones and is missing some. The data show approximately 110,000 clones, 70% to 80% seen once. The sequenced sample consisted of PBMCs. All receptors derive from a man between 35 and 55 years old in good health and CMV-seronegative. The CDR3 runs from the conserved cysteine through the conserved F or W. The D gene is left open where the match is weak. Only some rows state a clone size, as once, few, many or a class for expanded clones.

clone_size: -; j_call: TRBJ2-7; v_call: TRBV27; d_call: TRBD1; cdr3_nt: TGTGCCAGCAGTCTAGACCCGGGACAGGTTACCTACGAGCAGTACTTC; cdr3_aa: CASSLDPGQVTYEQYF
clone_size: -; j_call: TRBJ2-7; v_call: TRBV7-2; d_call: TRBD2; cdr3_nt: TGTGCCAGCAGCCATGATAGCGGGGGGTATTACGAGCAGTACTTC; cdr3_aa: CASSHDSGGYYEQYF
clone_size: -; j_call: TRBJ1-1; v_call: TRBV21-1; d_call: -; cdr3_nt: TGTGCCAGCAGCAAAGCGCTTTCCAGACACATGAACACTGAAGCTTTCTTT; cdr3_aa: CASSKALSRHMNTEAFF
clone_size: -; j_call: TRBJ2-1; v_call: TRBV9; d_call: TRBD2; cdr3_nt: TGTGCCAGCAGCTTGGGTCGCGGGGGGCCGGAGCAGTTCTTC; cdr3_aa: CASSLGRGGPEQFF
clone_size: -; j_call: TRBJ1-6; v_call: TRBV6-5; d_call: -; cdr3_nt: TGTGCCAGCATGGGTAGGGGTTCTTCACCCCTCCACTTT; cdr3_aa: CASMGRGSSPLHF
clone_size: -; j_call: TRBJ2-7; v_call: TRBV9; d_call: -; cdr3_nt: TGTGCCAGCAGCGTAGCAGGGGATAGTCTGAGGTACGAGCAGTACTTC; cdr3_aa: CASSVAGDSLRYEQYF
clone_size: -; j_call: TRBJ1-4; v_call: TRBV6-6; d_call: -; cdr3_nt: TGTGCCAGCAGTTACGGGGCCAGAGCCGGCGAAAAACTGTTTTTT; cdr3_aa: CASSYGARAGEKLFF
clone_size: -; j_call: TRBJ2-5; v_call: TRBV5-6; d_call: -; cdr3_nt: TGTGCCAGCATAACTCGGACAGCGAAGGGAAAGACCCAGTACTTC; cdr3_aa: CASITRTAKGKTQYF
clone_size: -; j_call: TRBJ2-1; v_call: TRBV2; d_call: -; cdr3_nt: TGTGCCACCCCTACCACAATTATTGGGCGGGGGCCTTCCTACAATGAGCAGTTCTTC; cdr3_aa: CATPTTIIGRGPSYNEQFF
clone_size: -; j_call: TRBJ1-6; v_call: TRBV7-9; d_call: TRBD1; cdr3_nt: TGTGCCAGCAACCCTGGACAGGGGGCGGCACCCCTCCACTTT; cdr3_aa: CASNPGQGAAPLHF
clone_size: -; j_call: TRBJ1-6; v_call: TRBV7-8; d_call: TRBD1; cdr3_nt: TGTGCCAGCAGCTTAGCGCAACAGGGGGCCACGCCCCTCCACTTT; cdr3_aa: CASSLAQQGATPLHF
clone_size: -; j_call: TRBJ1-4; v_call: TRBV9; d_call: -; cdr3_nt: TGTGCCAGCAGCGCGCCGGGGGTGGAAAAACTGTTTTTT; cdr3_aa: CASSAPGVEKLFF
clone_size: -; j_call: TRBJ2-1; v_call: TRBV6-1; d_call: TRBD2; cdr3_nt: TGTGCCAGCAGCTTTAGCGGGGGGTCTGACAATGAGCAGTTCTTC; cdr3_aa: CASSFSGGSDNEQFF
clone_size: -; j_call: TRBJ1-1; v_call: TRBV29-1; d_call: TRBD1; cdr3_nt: TGCAGCGCCTTACAGGGGGGCTTTTTTATGAACACTGAAGCTTTCTTT; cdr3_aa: CSALQGGFFMNTEAFF
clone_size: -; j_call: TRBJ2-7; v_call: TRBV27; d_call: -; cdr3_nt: TGTGCCAGCAGTTTCGGACAGTCCTACGAGCAGTACTTC; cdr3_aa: CASSFGQSYEQYF
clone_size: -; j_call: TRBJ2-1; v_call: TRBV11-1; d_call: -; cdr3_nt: TGTGCCAGCAGCTTGAACCCGGGGATCGTTGAGCAGTTCTTC; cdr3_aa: CASSLNPGIVEQFF
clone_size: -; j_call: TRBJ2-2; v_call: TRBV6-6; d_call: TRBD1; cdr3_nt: TGTGCCAGCAGCCTAGGGACAGGGATTTACACCGGGGAGCTGTTTTTT; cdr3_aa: CASSLGTGIYTGELFF
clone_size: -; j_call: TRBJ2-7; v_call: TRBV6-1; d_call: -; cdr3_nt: TGTGCCAGCAGCCCCGGGAGAGAGTTACGCGACTTC; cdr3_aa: CASSPGRELRDF
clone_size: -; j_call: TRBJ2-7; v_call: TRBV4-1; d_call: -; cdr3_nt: TGCGCCAGCAGCCAAGGGTACAACTACGAGCAGTACTTC; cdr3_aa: CASSQGYNYEQYF
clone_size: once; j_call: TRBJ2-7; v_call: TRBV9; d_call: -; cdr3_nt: TGTGCCAGCAGCGGCCGACAGGACTCCTACGAGCAGTACTTC; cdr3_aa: CASSGRQDSYEQYF
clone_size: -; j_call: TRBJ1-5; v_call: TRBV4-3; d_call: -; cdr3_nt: TGCGCCAGCAGCCAAGGCGGCGGGCAGCCCCAGCATTTT; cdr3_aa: CASSQGGGQPQHF
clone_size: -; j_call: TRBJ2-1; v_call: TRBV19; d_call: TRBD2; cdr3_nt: TGTGCCAGTAGTATAGTAAGGACTAGCGGGCCTCGAAAAAACTACAATGAGCAGTTCTTC; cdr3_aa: CASSIVRTSGPRKNYNEQFF
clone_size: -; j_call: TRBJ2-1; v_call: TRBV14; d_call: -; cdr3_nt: TGTGCCAGCAGCCAACCCCTAGGGGGGGGCTTCGACAATGAGCAGTTCTTC; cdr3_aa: CASSQPLGGGFDNEQFF
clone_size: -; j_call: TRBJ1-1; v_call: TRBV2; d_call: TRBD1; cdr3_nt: TGTGCCAGCAGTGAAGTTCTGGGACAGGAAGCTTTCTTT; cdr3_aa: CASSEVLGQEAFF
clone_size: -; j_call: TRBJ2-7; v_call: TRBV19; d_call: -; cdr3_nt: TGTGCCAGTAGTATGCGGGACGGCTCCTACGAGCAGTACTTC; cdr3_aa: CASSMRDGSYEQYF
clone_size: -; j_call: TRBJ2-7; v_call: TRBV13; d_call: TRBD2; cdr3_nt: TGTGCCAGCAGCTTAGGCCTACTAGCGTCGAGCTCCTACGAGCAGTACTTC; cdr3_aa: CASSLGLLASSSYEQYF
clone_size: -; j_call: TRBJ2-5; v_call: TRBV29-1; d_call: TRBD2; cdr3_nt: TGCAGCGTTGAAGGCGGGGGAGATCAAGAGACCCAGTACTTC; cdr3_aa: CSVEGGGDQETQYF
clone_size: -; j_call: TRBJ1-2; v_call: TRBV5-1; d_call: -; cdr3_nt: TGCGCCAGCAGCCCGCTGATAGGCGGGGGGGGCTACACCTTC; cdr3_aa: CASSPLIGGGGYTF